The 8 T cell receptor beta chains below were found in one sample sequenced in a study of regulatory T cells in long-lasting Graves disease. Time point denoted: persistent/refractory GD, antithyroid drugs over 5 years with positive TRAb. PBMC RNA was the source of the TCR library. Libraries of TCR beta came from iRepertoire HTBI primers plus Arm-PCR of CDR3 regions. TCRdb re-derived calls from the multiplex PCR reads in MiXCR, one entry per CDR3 protein. The table shows fewer than 550,000 distinct CDR3 sequences, with roughly 21% occurring only once. The sequencing here drew on peripheral blood mononuclear cells (PBMCs), taken when the disease was refractory, from a patient treated with antithyroid drugs. The receptors derive from a female donor with Graves disease.

This clonotype came up many times. This rearrangement joins TRBV2 to TRBJ1-1; D may be TRBD1 (5 bases). Germline lookup yields CDR1 SNHLY and CDR2 FYNNEI. V was pared by 4 bases and J by 6 bases, with 9 bases between. The CDR3 is 12 amino acids. CDR3 loop: CASSGGTAEAFF. CDR3 in DNA: TGTGCCAGCAGTGGAGGGACGGCTGAAGCTTTCTTT.

This clonotype was recorded many times. V and J are TRBV7-2 and TRBJ2-7; D is unresolved. Germline V CDR1 and CDR2: SGHTA, FQGNSA. This CDR3 region has 15 residues. The V gene lost 5 bases and the J gene lost 2 bases, with 16 bases spanning the gap. The CDR3 protein is CASSMTPGVAYEQYF. The CDR3 DNA reads as TGTGCCAGCAGCATGACGCCAGGTGTAGCCTACGAGCAGTACTTC.

Here the CDR3 DNA reads TGTGCCAGCAGTTTAGGGGGAACAAACACCATATATTTT. It is translated as CASSLGGTNTIYF. V is TRBV12-3 or TRBV12-4 and J is TRBJ1-3; D unresolved. This CDR3 spans 13 amino acids. V lost 1 base to trimming and J lost 6 bases, with 7 bases between them.

This clonotype has a handful of counts. The chain links TRBV4-1 to TRBJ1-2, with D tentatively TRBD1 (5 bases). Germline CDR1 and CDR2: MGHRA and YSYEKL. The CDR3 length is 13 residues. Trimming pared 1 base from V and 6 bases from J, leaving 9 bases between. CDR3 sequence (DNA): TGCGCCAGCAGCCAAGGCGTAGGGGATGGCTACACCTTC. Translating it yields CASSQGVGDGYTF.

This clonotype was detected ten times or more. V usage is TRBV6-5 and J usage is TRBJ1-1, with TRBD1 as a possible D gene (5 bases). This CDR3 comprises 16 residues. Germline V gene data show CDR1 as MNHEY and CDR2 as SVGAGI. V was shortened by 2 bases and J by 0 bases, with 13 bases between the two germline ends. The CDR3 coding sequence is TGTGCCAGCAGTTACGGGCAGGGTCCCTTGAACACTGAAGCTTTCTTT. Amino acids: CASSYGQGPLNTEAFF.

Ten or more counts support this clonotype. The chain couples TRBV6-5 to TRBJ1-2; 8 positions agree with TRBD1. Looked up from germline, CDR1 is MNHEY and CDR2 is SVGAGI. J lost 0 bases, V lost 2 bases, and 11 bases had no gene match. The CDR3 runs to 18 residues. CDR3 coding DNA: TGTGCCAGCAGTTACGGAGGGGCAGGGGGCCAAGCTAACTATGGCTACACCTTC. Translating gives CASSYGGAGGQANYGYTF.

The chain recombines TRBV7-9 with TRBJ2-7; D might be TRBD1 or TRBD2, each matching 6 bases. Germline CDR1 and CDR2: SEHNR and FQNEAQ (reference sequence). The CDR3 is made up of 13 amino acids. Trimming left V 4 bases short and J 3 bases short, with 10 bases between. CDR3 sequence: CASSWGARYEQYF. The CDR3 DNA reads TGTGCCAGCAGCTGGGGGGCCCGCTACGAGCAGTACTTC. Complete variable domain (other parts from reference TRBV7-9 and TRBJ2-7): DTGVSQNPRHKITKRGQNVTFRCDPISEHNRLYWYRQTLGQGPEFLTYFQNEAQLEKSRLLSDRFSAERPKGSFSTLEIQRTEQGDSAMYLCASSWGARYEQYFGPGTRLTVT.

This clonotype was seen at least ten times. The rearrangement links TRBV20-1 to TRBJ2-5, with 8 positions matching TRBD1. This CDR3 has 15 amino acids. CDR1 and CDR2 from the germline V gene are DFQATT and SNEGSKA (reference sequence). V dropped 5 bases and J dropped 2; count of bases not matched to a gene: 10. The CDR3 reads CSAVGQGVGQETQYF. The CDR3 region has the DNA TGCAGTGCTGTAGGACAGGGAGTAGGGCAAGAGACCCAGTACTTC.